This TCR beta chain came from a study of shared clonotypes between healthy human individuals (dated by TCRdb to about 2020). With regard to the full study: The cohort comprised a couple of women and three men aged 18 to 49 years. The study deeply sequenced blood TCR repertoires of several healthy adults to estimate repertoire size and the extent of clonotype sharing between individuals. Between about 0.8 and 9 billion PBMCs per donor were obtained by leukapheresis. For each donor, three plates each were used for CD4 naive and CD4 memory, two plates were used for CD8 naive, and one plate was used for CD8 memory. Libraries were prepared and TCR repertoires were sequenced by different laboratories using diverse techniques, in order to increase sequencing depth and limit assay-specific biases. Study-wide findings and limitations: Naive subsets generally had larger estimated clonotype richness than memory subsets did. Sharing across several donors was observed for around 5% of naive CD4, over 3% of naive CD8, over 2% of memory CD4, and 0.4% of memory CD8 clonotypes. Compared with non-shared clonotypes, clonotypes shared by all four sorted-subset donors had higher generation probabilities. The genetic and exposure-history diversity represented was limited by the small number of donors. Rarefaction of sorted-subset datasets indicated incomplete sequencing despite the large sequencing depth. Pairwise subsampling indicated that sequencing depth was expected to affect the degree of clonotype sharing among donors. Sampling was restricted to blood, and TCR repertoires in tissues likely differ from the TCR repertoires found in blood.

Using the deep immunoSEQ assay, TCR CDR3 regions were amplified from genomic DNA by multiplex PCR. Extracted genomic DNA from each cell subset was spread evenly across all wells of several immunoSEQ 96-well plates, with each plate serving as a replicate. For sorted subsets, each replicate PCR was loaded with about 0.2 ug genomic DNA, equivalent to approximately 33,000 T cell genomes. Purified libraries were measured with a Qubit 3.0 fluorometer, size-checked on a Bioanalyzer 2100, and measured again with the KAPA Library Quantification kit. Every immunoSEQ 96-well plate was sequenced on a separate single-read 150-cycle Illumina NextSeq 550 flow cell. On the study's bioinformatics: Because only junctional sequences without quality scores were contained in the immunoSEQ output, filtering matching that applied to full-length reads could not be performed. To assign V/J genes and CDR3, sequences were annotated using PyIR, a Python wrapper for IgBLAST v1.9, with IMGT germline references. Reads with weak V/J assignments (E-value above 1e-6), missing CDR3, stop codons, out-of-frame junctions, or ambiguous translated residues were removed. V3J clonotypes were defined as sequences sharing the same inferred V gene, J gene, and CDR3 amino acid sequence. To compute the percentage overlap between repertoires, the number of shared unique clonotypes was divided by the size of the smaller repertoire. Repertoire richness was assessed with RTK rarefaction, the Chao1 estimator, and Recon v2.1 estimates of unobserved clonotypes. OLGA was used to compute generation probabilities for all TCRbeta clonotypes that the gDNA method yielded from several donors. As stored in TCRdb, this immuneACCESS dataset retains in-frame rearrangements with V and J assigned. A fraction of the clones does not appear; measured against another copy, unresolved V genes explain less than half of the discrepancy, and the remainder lacks a known reason. The V and J calls and clone size are taken from that table; D and trimming were inferred from the DNA. The sample table holds nearly 2 million clones, of which about 95% were seen once. 1% to 1.5% of the sample goes to the ten largest clones.

V is cut by 0 bases and J by 3 bases, and the space between the germline ends is 9 bases. CDR1 and CDR2, per the germline V gene (reference sequence), are PRHDT and FYEKMQ. Inclusive of the bounding cysteine and phenylalanine, the CDR3 is 14 residues long. Only CDR3 DNA remains: 42 bases, in frame from the first base. For the CD8 naive samples, CD45RO-negative cells were positively selected for CCR7, yielding a CD45RA+CCR7+ population from which TemRA cells were excluded. The donors were healthy, HIV-negative adults who had no recently reported acute infections or vaccinations. Every donor was a Caucasian adult residing in Nashville, Tennessee, USA. After blood collection by leukapheresis, PBMCs were isolated using Ficoll-Histopaque density gradient centrifugation and then cryopreserved in the vapor phase of liquid nitrogen. Analytical flow cytometry was used to check the purity and quantity of each magnetically sorted T cell population. Genomic DNA was isolated from every sorted fraction and measured by UV absorbance on a Nanodrop 2000c.

Details on this clone: Its antigen target is currently unknown. One base away there is no much larger clone; base qualities are not given.

The sequence links TRBV13 to TRBJ2-7; the D gene is unclear. The sample taken for sequencing was naive CD8+ T cells sorted from blood. The sample's cell subset or site, from its label and the paper: CD45RA+CCR7+. This sequence originates from a man younger than 30 in good health. The CDR3 reads CASSLGEASYEQYF. The DNA reads TGTGCCAGCAGCTTAGGTGAAGCGAGCTACGAGCAGTACTTC. With the portions outside the CDR3 filled from the reference TRBV13 and TRBJ2-7 genes, the complete variable region becomes AAGVIQSPRHLIKEKRETATLKCYPIPRHDTVYWYQQGPGQDPQFLISFYEKMQSDKGSIPDRFSAQQFSDYHSELNMSSLELGDSALYFCASSLGEASYEQYFGPGTRLTVT.